Below are 17 T cell receptor beta chains sequenced from a single sample in a study of blood T cell repertoires in COVID-19. Assay used: immunoSEQ multiplex PCR; TCRdb lists only in-frame clones, some missing. The sample lists about 98,000 clones, around 87% occurring once. The sequenced sample consisted of peripheral blood. The receptors here all came from a man aged 45-65 years with active or convalescent COVID-19.

This sequence joins TRBV19 and TRBJ2-4; TRBD2 matches 11 bases. CDR1 LNHDA and CDR2 SQIVND come from the germline V gene (reference sequence). The CDR3 is 15 residues long. V lost 4 bases and J lost 6; bases outside the gene matches: 5. CDR3 nucleotides: TGTGCCAGTAGTACGCTACTAGCGGGGGTAAACATTCAGTACTTC. This sequence encodes CASSTLLAGVNIQYF.

This chain connects TRBV5-1 to TRBJ2-2; 10 bases fit TRBD2. CDR1 SGHRS and CDR2 YFSETQ come from the germline V gene. The junction had 6 bases not matched to a gene; V was cut back by 4 bases and J by 3 bases. The CDR3 consists of 16 residues. The CDR3 DNA is TGCGCCAGCAGCCTGATAGCGGGGGGTCACACCGGGGAGCTGTTTTTT. Translation: CASSLIAGGHTGELFF. Variable domain in full (rest from reference TRBV5-1 and TRBJ2-2): KAGVTQTPRYLIKTRGQQVTLSCSPISGHRSVSWYQQTPGQGLQFLFEYFSETQRNKGNFPGRFSGRQFSNSRSEMNVSTLELGDSALYLCASSLIAGGHTGELFFGEGSRLTVL.

The chain carries TRBV27 and TRBJ2-3; 8 nucleotides agree with TRBD2. V shed 4 bases and J 9 bases; nucleotides not matched to a gene: 6. The CDR3 has 13 amino acids. Germline values: CDR1 MNHEY, CDR2 SMNVEV (reference sequence). The CDR3 DNA reads as TGTGCCAGCAGTTCCGGGGGGGCACGGACGCAGTATTTT. Translating it yields CASSSGGARTQYF.

The rearrangement links TRBV6-6 to TRBJ2-6; a possible D gene is TRBD1 (7 bases). V was cut by 5 bases and J by 3 bases, with 14 bases left in between. Germline lookup yields CDR1 MNHNY and CDR2 SVGAGI (reference sequence). The CDR3 totals 16 residues. Here the CDR3 DNA reads TGTGCCAGCAGTGCCCGACAGGGAGGTGGGGCCAACGTCCTGACTTTC. This gives the protein CASSARQGGGANVLTF.

The chain links TRBV6-4 to TRBJ2-7; the match to TRBD1 covers 9 bases. This CDR3 region has 16 residues. V shed 5 bases and J 4 bases; nucleotides not matched to a gene: 12. Per the germline V gene, CDR1 is MRHNA and CDR2 is SNTAGT. CDR3 sequence: CASSLVSGQGRYEQYF. The CDR3 DNA sequence: TGTGCCAGCAGTCTGGTGTCGGGACAGGGAAGGTACGAGCAGTACTTC.

The gene calls are TRBV19 and TRBJ2-3; 10 positions match TRBD2. With 0 bases clipped from V and 2 bases from J, the junction kept 5 bases outside the gene matches. Germline V gene data show CDR1 as LNHDA and CDR2 as SQIVND (reference sequence). CDR3 length: 17 amino acids. The CDR3 DNA reads as TGTGCCAGTAGTATAGAACTAGCGGGGACCTACACAGATACGCAGTATTTT. Residues: CASSIELAGTYTDTQYF. The full variable domain, with the rest looked up from reference TRBV19 and TRBJ2-3, is DGGITQSPKYLFRKEGQNVTLSCEQNLNHDAMYWYRQDPGQGLRLIYYSQIVNDFQKGDIAEGYSVSREKKESFPLTVTSAQKNPTAFYLCASSIELAGTYTDTQYFGPGTRLTVL.

This clone was observed once. The chain is built from TRBV9 and TRBJ2-7, with D possibly being TRBD1 (5 bases). Germline V lookup: CDR1 SGDLS, CDR2 YYNGEE. V shed 0 bases and J shed 2 bases, with 9 bases lying between them. This CDR3 comprises 14 residues. The CDR3 nucleotides are TGTGCCAGCAGCGTAGACCAGGGCACCTACGAGCAGTACTTC. Amino acid sequence: CASSVDQGTYEQYF.

J is TRBJ2-7 and V is TRBV6-5, with D perhaps matching TRBD2 (7 bases). Trimming shortened V by 5 bases and J by 2 bases, and 16 bases separated the two germline ends. CDR1 is MNHEY, CDR2 SVGAGI, per germline. The CDR3 runs to 15 residues. The CDR3 region has the DNA TGTGCCAGCAGTACACAGGGTGGGGGGGCCTACGAGCAGTACGTC. Translation: CASSTQGGGAYEQYV.

V is TRBV5-5 and J is TRBJ1-4; D remains unclear. Germline assignment: CDR1 SGHKS and CDR2 YYEKEE (reference sequence). V lost 4 bases and J lost 14, with 18 bases in between. CDR3 length equals 13 residues. The CDR3 bases are TGTGCCAGCAGCGCAACAGCGGGAAAAGGTCTGTTTTTT. Translated: CASSATAGKGLFF.

The V gene is TRBV6-1, the J gene TRBJ1-5; the match to TRBD1 covers 9 bases. The CDR3 consists of 15 residues. Germline V lookup: CDR1 MNHNS, CDR2 SASEGT. V shed 3 bases and J 4 bases; nucleotides not matched to a gene: 4. The CDR3 here is CASSDRDRDNQPQHF. Written as DNA, the CDR3 is TGTGCCAGCAGTGATCGGGACAGGGATAATCAGCCCCAGCATTTT.

The table lists this clone with a count of one. The chain recombines TRBV19 with TRBJ1-2, with a tentative D call TRBD1 (6 bases). Germline-derived CDR1 and CDR2 are LNHDA and SQIVND (reference sequence). This CDR3 comprises 15 residues. Between the trimmed V and J ends, which lost 0 bases and 0 bases, there was a span of 8 bases. The CDR3 here is CASSIDRGPNYGYTF. CDR3 sequence (DNA): TGTGCCAGTAGTATAGACAGGGGACCTAACTATGGCTACACCTTC.

The V call is TRBV11-2, the J call TRBJ1-2; D gene unclear. The CDR3 contains 13 residues. Germline V CDR1 and CDR2: SGHAT, FQNNGV. V shed 3 bases and J shed 8 bases, with 13 bases lying between them. CDR3 loop: CASSFPQARGYTF. The CDR3 nucleotides are TGTGCCAGCAGCTTTCCCCAAGCTAGAGGCTACACCTTC.

The chain links TRBV7-8 to TRBJ1-3, with D possibly matching TRBD1 (5 bases). CDR3 size: 14 residues. Germline loops: CDR1 SGHVS, CDR2 FQNEAQ. V lost 7 bases and J lost 4, with 14 bases in between. CDR3 coding DNA: TGTGCCAGCACTCTATTACGACAGGGAAACACCATATATTTT. Translated, it gives CASTLLRQGNTIYF. The whole variable domain, remainder taken from reference TRBV7-8 and TRBJ1-3, is GAGVSQSPRYKVAKRGQDVALRCDPISGHVSLFWYQQALGQGPEFLTYFQNEAQLDKSGLPSDRFFAERPEGSVSTLKIQRTQQEDSAVYLCASTLLRQGNTIYFGEGSWLTVV.

This clone appeared once. The rearrangement links TRBV25-1 to TRBJ1-6; TRBD1 agrees at 8 bases. Germline CDR1 is MGHDK and CDR2 is SYGVNS. Trimming at V came to 0 bases and at J to 5 bases, leaving 3 bases not matched to a gene. CDR3 length equals 16 residues. CDR3 residues: CASSEYGQGNNSPLHF. DNA of the CDR3: TGTGCCAGCAGTGAATATGGACAGGGAAATAATTCACCCCTCCACTTT.

The genes are TRBV6-5 and TRBJ1-2, with 8 bases that match TRBD1. Per germline, CDR1 MNHEY and CDR2 SVGAGI. The junction had 2 bases not matched to a gene; V was cut back by 6 bases and J by 2 bases. This CDR3 is 13 amino acids long. CDR3 residues: CASRRQGNYGYTF. Written as DNA, the CDR3 is TGTGCCAGCAGACGACAGGGGAACTATGGCTACACCTTC.

The chain recombines TRBV30 with TRBJ2-1; a possible D gene is TRBD1 (6 bases). The CDR3 consists of 13 residues. Deletions cut 4 bases from V and 3 bases from J, with 10 bases between. Germline CDR1 GTSNPN, CDR2 SVGIG (reference sequence). DNA of the CDR3: TGTGCCTGGAATGGGGGCAGCTACAATGAGCAGTTCTTC. It translates to CAWNGGSYNEQFF.

This chain joins TRBV24-1 and TRBJ2-3, with 16 bases lining up with TRBD2. The CDR3 runs 18 residues. V trimming: 4 bases; J trimming: 4 bases; junction bases outside the gene matches: 7. Per the germline V gene, CDR1 is KGHDR and CDR2 is SFDVKD. This chain's CDR3 is CATSDSPGTSGGADTQYF. CDR3 in DNA: TGTGCCACCAGTGACTCCCCCGGGACTAGCGGGGGGGCAGATACGCAGTATTTT.